This entry concerns a single T cell receptor beta chain. Repertoires were generated with immunoSEQ multiplex PCR, while TCRdb's copy carries only in-frame clones and drops some. The top ten hold under 0.95% of the sample, which has around 59,000 clones, around 92% seen once. The sample originates from a study of T cell changes during pregnancy in multiple sclerosis. Germline V CDR1 and CDR2: LNHDA, SQIVND (reference sequence). Trimming at V came to 3 bases and at J to 5 bases, leaving 4 bases not matched to a gene. The CDR3 has 15 residues. This chain connects TRBV19 to TRBJ2-1; 10 nucleotides line up with TRBD2. The material was peripheral blood, obtained in the first trimester of pregnancy. This sequence was found in a female donor with multiple sclerosis, enrolled in a pregnancy study. The CDR3 DNA reads as TGTGCCAGTAGTATCGGTAGCGGGGGGAACAATGAGCAGTTCTTC. This sequence encodes CASSIGSGGNNEQFF. The variable domain in full, with the rest retrieved from reference TRBV19 and TRBJ2-1, is DGGITQSPKYLFRKEGQNVTLSCEQNLNHDAMYWYRQDPGQGLRLIYYSQIVNDFQKGDIAEGYSVSREKKESFPLTVTSAQKNPTAFYLCASSIGSGGNNEQFFGPGTRLTVL.